This T cell receptor (beta chain) was recovered during a study of a mutant IDH1 vaccine in newly diagnosed glioma. Whole-study results and caveats: Among patients, 93.3% showed immune responses induced by the vaccine.

Note on this clone: The antigen is undetermined.

Sequencing used immunoSEQ multiplex PCR; TCRdb keeps in-frame clones, though not all of them. The sample lists tens of thousands of clones, approximately 78% occurring once. Trimming pared 5 bases from V and 3 bases from J, leaving 13 bases between. The CDR3 totals 14 residues. Looked up from germline, CDR1 is SEHNR and CDR2 is FQNEAQ (reference sequence). The time point denotes: week 35, safety follow-up. The content of each vaccine dose was 300 ug of mutant IDH1 20-mer peptide, and topical imiquimod accompanied it. In every donor, the tumor was a new WHO grade 3 or 4 IDH1-mutant, ATRX-lost astrocytoma.

The rearrangement links TRBV7-9 to TRBJ1-2; maybe TRBD1 (5 bases). The receptor was derived from a woman between 40 and 55 years old with glioma. The source was PBMCs, collected from a glioma patient whose treatment included an IDH1 peptide vaccine. DNA of the CDR3: TGTGCCAGCAGCCACCCCCAGGGAGACTATGGCTACACCTTC. Its translation: CASSHPQGDYGYTF.